This T cell receptor (beta chain) was sequenced for a study of T cells in localized non-small cell lung cancer. Comment on this clone: As yet, its antigen is unknown.

Clones were sequenced by immunoSEQ multiplex PCR, and TCRdb holds only the in-frame ones, with some missing. The table shows some 54,000 clones, with over 70% occurring only once. This CDR3 spans 13 amino acids. Germline CDR1 reads KGHSH; CDR2 reads LQKENI. V lost 6 bases and J lost 1, with 9 bases in between. General observations from the study: A higher density of T cells in blood coincided with extended overall survival. Uninvolved adjacent lung had the highest recorded T cell clonality, with tumor below it. The study detected a median around 57 of the top 100 tumor clones in adjacent lung.

Material: PBMCs, obtained before any cancer treatment. The clonotype originates from a woman aged 40 to 75 with stage II lung adenocarcinoma. This chain joins TRBV18 and TRBJ2-5; D is perhaps TRBD2 (5 bases). The CDR3 sequence is CASSLGVQETQYF. CDR3 bases: TGTGCCAGCTCCCTCGGGGTCCAAGAGACCCAGTACTTC.